The clone carrying this T cell receptor beta chain was detected only once. The entry originates in a study of OX40 agonist ivuxolimab in advanced cancers. Overall study: Age averaged around 54 years (range about 23 to 80), and less than 85% were male. Patients achieving partial responses numbered three: one hepatocellular carcinoma case and two cutaneous melanoma cases. A history of anti-PD-1, anti-PD-L1 or anti-CTLA-4 therapy was acceptable, and over 30% had some.

Measured with immunoSEQ multiplex PCR; TCRdb has only the in-frame clones, and not every one. Here the sample spans tens of thousands of clones, 65% to 85% being singletons. Source: CD4+ or CD8+ T cells sorted from blood, taken in a trial of the OX40 agonist ivuxolimab. The receptor's source is an adult with an advanced solid tumor such as melanoma, head and neck, liver or kidney cancer.

CDR3 nucleotides: TGTGCCAGCAGCTCGGGCAGGGTCTATGGCTACACCTTC. Protein: CASSSGRVYGYTF. This chain links TRBV7-8 with TRBJ1-2; perhaps TRBD1 as D (5 bases). Germline CDR1 and CDR2: SGHVS and FQNEAQ. The CDR3 consists of 13 residues. Trimming pared 4 bases from V and 4 bases from J, leaving 10 bases between.